The 23 T cell receptor beta chains given below trace back to one sample, sequenced in a study of T-cell memory formation after mild COVID-19. From the 5' RACE reads, TCRdb called clonotypes with MiXCR, one entry per CDR3 protein. Here the sample spans 150,000 to 200,000 distinct CDR3 sequences, 9.5% to 13% being singletons. Sequenced sample: PBMCs or a T cell subset sorted from them (not recorded which). The receptors originated from a man between 18 and 29 years old who had mild COVID-19 (a few samples of this study predate the infection). Cell type and time point are not known.

The chain combines TRBV18 with TRBJ2-7, with 7 bases fitting TRBD2. From germline, CDR1 is KGHSH and CDR2 LQKENI. This CDR3 has 16 residues. Trimming removed 3 bases from V and 4 bases from J; junction bases left unmatched: 12. CDR3 loop: CASSPQGSGGSYEQYF. The CDR3 region has the DNA TGTGCCAGCTCACCCCAAGGGTCGGGGGGTTCGTACGAGCAGTACTTC.

This clonotype has at least ten counts. V usage is TRBV6-5 and J usage is TRBJ2-2, with D maybe TRBD1 (5 bases). V dropped 0 bases and J dropped 4 bases, with 9 bases sitting between them. Germline-derived CDR1 and CDR2 are MNHEY and SVGAGI. The CDR3 extends over 15 amino acids. CDR3 coding DNA: TGTGCCAGCAGTTACTCGTCAGGGTTCACCGGGGAGCTGTTTTTT. This encodes CASSYSSGFTGELFF.

This clonotype was found a few times. Since a much larger clone is just one base distant, this may be a read error. The rearrangement uses TRBV7-9 and TRBJ2-3; unclear D gene. Germline V gene data show CDR1 as SEHNR and CDR2 as FQNEAQ (reference sequence). CDR3 length equals 11 residues. CDR3 residues: CSSSGTDTQYF. Written as DNA, the CDR3 is TGTTCCAGCAGCGGCACAGATACGCAGTATTTT.

This clonotype showed up just a few times. This chain links TRBV20-1 with TRBJ1-2; weak D call: TRBD1 (6 bases). The CDR3 runs to 14 residues. Per the germline V gene, CDR1 is DFQATT and CDR2 is SNEGSKA (reference sequence). Trimming pared 0 bases from V and 6 bases from J, leaving 14 bases between. The CDR3 DNA is TGCAGTGCTAGAGACCCTAATACAGGGAATGGCTACACCTTC. Its translation is CSARDPNTGNGYTF.

This clonotype was counted only a few times. The CDR3 coding sequence is TGTGCCAGCACTCGCCTTAGGGACGCCCAGGCAAGGGAGCAGTTCTTC. Translated: CASTRLRDAQAREQFF. The chain uses TRBV27 and TRBJ2-1; possibly TRBD1 or TRBD2 for D (5 bases each). V lost 7 bases to trimming and J lost 10 bases, with 26 bases between them. The CDR3 extends over 16 amino acids. Germline V gives CDR1 MNHEY, CDR2 SMNVEV (reference sequence).

This clonotype has a handful of counts. The chain has TRBV5-1 and TRBJ1-1, with D possibly TRBD1 on 6 matching bases. CDR3 length: 16 residues. V dropped 5 bases and J dropped 4 bases, with 21 bases sitting between them. Germline V gives CDR1 SGHRS, CDR2 YFSETQ. The CDR3 DNA is TGCGCCAGCAGTCAACCCCCACAGGGCTCGTTCACTGAAGCTTTCTTT. Amino acids: CASSQPPQGSFTEAFF.

In its sample, this clonotype was seen many times. The chain has TRBV10-3 and TRBJ2-2; 8 bases agree with TRBD2. The J segment lost 0 bases and the V segment lost 10 bases, leaving 4 bases of the junction unmatched. The CDR3 spans 14 residues. Per the germline V gene, CDR1 is ENHRY and CDR2 is SYGVKD. The CDR3 protein is CATNGGANTGELFF. The CDR3 DNA reads TGTGCCACTAACGGGGGGGCGAACACCGGGGAGCTGTTTTTT.

The CDR3 loop is CASQTGTGGPGANVLTF. The CDR3 DNA reads as TGTGCCAGTCAAACCGGGACAGGGGGCCCTGGGGCCAACGTCCTGACTTTC. This chain links TRBV12-3 or TRBV12-4 with TRBJ2-6; 12 bases line up with TRBD1. The CDR3 contains 17 residues. Trimming removed 9 bases from V and 2 bases from J; junction bases left unmatched: 8.

DNA for the CDR3: TGTGCCAGCAGCCTGGGACAGGGGGCGCAGTACGTC. Translated, it gives CASSLGQGAQYV. The chain employs TRBV28 and TRBJ2-7, with 12 bases aligning to TRBD1. Germline V gives CDR1 MDHEN, CDR2 SYDVKM. The ends lost 6 bases at V and 9 bases at J; junction bases unmatched: 3. This CDR3 is built from 12 residues.

This clonotype was recorded a few times. This CDR3 is CASSLWNGSPHQFF. The CDR3 nucleotides are TGTGCCAGCAGCTTATGGAACGGGTCCCCCCATCAGTTCTTC. The genes are TRBV11-2 and TRBJ2-1; D call uncertain. This CDR3 comprises 14 residues. V shed 2 bases and J shed 13 bases, with 18 bases lying between them. Germline values: CDR1 SGHAT, CDR2 FQNNGV.

The chain employs TRBV6-6 and TRBJ1-1; 8 nucleotides line up with TRBD1. The germline gives CDR1 MNHNY, CDR2 SVGAGI (reference sequence). V trimming: 6 bases; J trimming: 8 bases; junction bases outside the gene matches: 5. The length of the CDR3 is 12 residues. The CDR3 region is CASRLGQGEAFF. The CDR3 DNA sequence: TGTGCCAGCAGACTAGGACAGGGCGAAGCTTTCTTT.

The chain couples TRBV5-1 to TRBJ2-5; 9 nucleotides agree with TRBD1. Germline V gene lookup returns CDR1 SGHRS and CDR2 YFSETQ. This CDR3 has 15 amino acids. Trimming took 4 bases from V and 7 from J; bases not matched to a gene: 11. The CDR3 protein is CASSDGQGPAGTQYF. In DNA form, the CDR3 reads TGCGCCAGCAGCGATGGACAGGGGCCAGCTGGGACCCAGTACTTC. Combining the CDR3 with reference TRBV5-1 and TRBJ2-5 gives the whole variable domain KAGVTQTPRYLIKTRGQQVTLSCSPISGHRSVSWYQQTPGQGLQFLFEYFSETQRNKGNFPGRFSGRQFSNSRSEMNVSTLELGDSALYLCASSDGQGPAGTQYFGPGTRLLVL.

This clonotype was detected a few times. This rearrangement joins TRBV28 to TRBJ1-2; TRBD1 is a possible D gene (5 bases). The V end was cut by 2 bases, the J end by 4 bases, with 11 bases between. CDR1 and CDR2 from the germline V gene are MDHEN and SYDVKM. The CDR3 consists of 14 residues. The CDR3 nucleotides are TGTGCCAGCAGTTTAGATGGGGCCTCCTATGGCTACACCTTC. This gives the protein CASSLDGASYGYTF.

The gene calls are TRBV5-1 and TRBJ2-5; a weak D match, TRBD1 (5 bases). The CDR3 is 13 residues long. V lost 4 bases to trimming and J lost 5 bases, with 12 bases between them. The germline V gene encodes CDR1 SGHRS and CDR2 YFSETQ. This CDR3 reads CASSQGSSETQYF. The CDR3, as DNA: TGCGCCAGCAGCCAGGGATCCTCGGAGACCCAGTACTTC. Complete variable domain (other parts from reference TRBV5-1 and TRBJ2-5): KAGVTQTPRYLIKTRGQQVTLSCSPISGHRSVSWYQQTPGQGLQFLFEYFSETQRNKGNFPGRFSGRQFSNSRSEMNVSTLELGDSALYLCASSQGSSETQYFGPGTRLLVL.

The sample holds many counts of this clonotype. The V gene is TRBV5-5, the J gene TRBJ1-1; D gene uncertain. The CDR3 is 14 residues long. In germline, CDR1 is SGHKS, CDR2 YYEKEE (reference sequence). V lost 4 bases and J 6 bases, leaving 16 bases between the germline ends. The CDR3 DNA is TGTGCCAGCAGCCCCGCCAGCTGGGATCCTGAAGCTTTCTTT. Translating it yields CASSPASWDPEAFF.

The V call is TRBV20-1, the J call TRBJ1-4; D may be TRBD1 (6 bases). CDR1 is DFQATT and CDR2 is SNEGSKA in the germline V gene (reference sequence). This CDR3 is 13 amino acids long. CDR3 sequence: CSGTSGGSEKLFF. The CDR3 coding sequence is TGCAGCGGTACCTCGGGGGGCTCTGAAAAACTGTTTTTT.

The J gene is TRBJ1-6, the V gene TRBV19, with 8 bases fitting TRBD1. The germline gives CDR1 LNHDA, CDR2 SQIVND (reference sequence). The CDR3 consists of 16 residues. The J segment lost 6 bases and the V segment lost 5 bases, leaving 9 bases of the junction unmatched. The CDR3 protein is CASSSPTGVINSPLHF. In DNA, the CDR3 is TGTGCCAGTAGTTCCCCGACAGGGGTGATTAATTCACCCCTCCACTTT.

This clonotype was seen more than once but under ten times. The gene calls are TRBV6-2 or TRBV6-3 and TRBJ2-5, with a weak D call TRBD2 (6 bases). Germline V CDR1 and CDR2: MNHEY, SVGEGT. With 6 bases removed from V and 7 bases from J, the gap between germline ends came to 15 bases. This CDR3 spans 13 amino acids. The CDR3 region is CASSLRLGRTQYF. DNA of the CDR3: TGTGCCAGCAGCCTACGACTAGGGCGGACCCAGTACTTC.

The table lists this clonotype with a count of one. This chain links TRBV7-2 with TRBJ1-1; TRBD1 is a possible D gene (6 bases). Trimming cost V 0 bases and J 5 bases, with 16 bases left between them. Germline loops: CDR1 SGHTA, CDR2 FQGNSA. The CDR3 length is 16 residues. As DNA, the CDR3 is TGTGCCAGCAGCTTAGCTTTCAGGGGTGGACGGACTGAAGCTTTCTTT. Its translation: CASSLAFRGGRTEAFF. Full variable domain (rest looked up from reference TRBV7-2 and TRBJ1-1): GAGVSQSPSNKVTEKGKDVELRCDPISGHTALYWYRQSLGQGLEFLIYFQGNSAPDKSGLPSDRFSAERTGGSVSTLTIQRTQQEDSAVYLCASSLAFRGGRTEAFFGQGTRLTVV.

There are a few counts of this clonotype. The V and J genes are TRBV29-1 and TRBJ2-3; TRBD2 matches at 9 bases. The CDR3 spans 15 residues. Germline CDR1 reads SQVTM; CDR2 reads ANQGSEA. The junction had 9 bases not matched to a gene; V was cut back by 6 bases and J by 2 bases. In DNA, the CDR3 is TGCAGCGTCCTTCCAGCGGGGGGCGCCACAGATACGCAGTATTTT. Amino acid sequence: CSVLPAGGATDTQYF.

V and J are TRBV5-1 and TRBJ2-1, with a weak D call TRBD1 (6 bases). Germline values: CDR1 SGHRS, CDR2 YFSETQ. CDR3 length: 12 residues. The ends were cut back, 0 bases at V and 11 bases at J, with 9 bases in the middle. This CDR3 is CASSLDTGKQFF. Written as DNA, the CDR3 is TGCGCCAGCAGCTTGGACACAGGGAAGCAGTTCTTC.

Only a few counts were recorded for this clonotype. The rearrangement links TRBV4-1 to TRBJ1-2; TRBD1 agrees at 8 bases. J gave up 7 bases and V 0 bases, and 10 bases lay outside the gene matches. In germline, CDR1 is MGHRA, CDR2 YSYEKL. The CDR3 consists of 16 residues. The CDR3: CASSQESYGTGGGYTF. CDR3 nucleotides: TGCGCCAGCAGCCAAGAATCGTACGGGACAGGCGGTGGCTACACCTTC.

There are many counts of this clonotype. The CDR3 coding sequence is TGCGCCAGCAGCCAGGGGGGGAACACTGAAGCTTTCTTT. This encodes CASSQGGNTEAFF. This chain links TRBV5-1 with TRBJ1-1; 7 bases line up with TRBD1. CDR1 SGHRS and CDR2 YFSETQ come from the germline V gene. The CDR3 spans 13 residues. The junction had 1 base not matched to a gene; V was cut back by 4 bases and J by 1 base. The full variable domain, in which reference TRBV5-1 and TRBJ1-1 provide the parts outside the CDR3, is KAGVTQTPRYLIKTRGQQVTLSCSPISGHRSVSWYQQTPGQGLQFLFEYFSETQRNKGNFPGRFSGRQFSNSRSEMNVSTLELGDSALYLCASSQGGNTEAFFGQGTRLTVV.